This T cell receptor (beta chain) is from a study of T cell responses to AZD1222 COVID-19 vaccine. Findings of the study overall: Targeting of unmutated variant regions was reportedly seen in nearly half of spike-specific TCRs. It was only after the peak T cell response that any repertoires were sampled. The donors showed a predominance of white British ancestry and of females, with possible underestimation of clonal diversity.

V gave up 0 bases and J gave up 10 bases, with 7 bases separating them. The CDR3 extends over 13 amino acids. Germline assignment: CDR1 LGHNA and CDR2 YSLEER. Profiling relied on immunoSEQ multiplex PCR, and the TCRdb table lists in-frame clones only, not all of them. The sample contains around 100,000 clones, around 88% of which appear only once. About this clone: Its antigen is not identified.

The receptor was isolated from an adult who received the AZD1222 COVID-19 vaccine. The rearrangement joins TRBV4-3 to TRBJ1-6; TRBD1 might be the D (5 bases). This specimen consisted of peripheral blood, obtained 28 days after the second AZD1222 dose. The CDR3: CASSQDEGSPLHF. CDR3 DNA: TGCGCCAGCAGCCAAGATGAGGGGTCACCCCTCCACTTT.